Listed below are T cell receptor beta chains from one sample, sequenced in a study of early T cells in non-severe SARS-CoV-2 infection. Each CDR3 protein is one row after TCRdb ran MiXCR on the 5' RACE reads. The sample yields 70,000 to 95,000 distinct CDR3 sequences, about 16% seen once. The sample taken for sequencing was whole blood. All receptors derive from an adult who was a healthcare worker with PCR-confirmed SARS-CoV-2 infection or an uninfected control (not recorded which). The CDR3 runs from the conserved cysteine through the conserved F or W. The D gene is left open where the match is weak. Where a row states a size, it is once, few, many or the class of an expanded clone; other rows omit it.

CASSPTGNYGYTF	TGTGCCAGCAGTCCCACAGGGAACTATGGCTACACCTTC	NA	NA	TRBV6-5	TRBJ1-2
CASSFSVYGYTF	TGTGCCAGCAGTTTTTCAGTATATGGCTACACCTTC	NA	NA	TRBV12-3/TRBV12-4	TRBJ1-2
CAWSVRTGGEQFF	TGTGCCTGGAGTGTTAGGACAGGCGGTGAGCAGTTCTTC	TRBD1	once	TRBV30	TRBJ2-1
CASTFSGTGGDEQFF	TGTGCCAGTACGTTTTCCGGGACAGGGGGCGATGAGCAGTTCTTC	TRBD1	few	TRBV19	TRBJ2-1
CASSINGQGNQPQHF	TGTGCCAGCAGCATCAACGGGCAGGGCAATCAGCCCCAGCATTTT	NA	few	TRBV3-1	TRBJ1-5
CASSVADSRNSGNTIYF	TGTGCCAGCAGCGTAGCGGATAGTAGAAACTCTGGAAACACCATATATTTT	NA	NA	TRBV9	TRBJ1-3
CASSPGTSGGQETQYF	TGTGCCAGCAGCCCCGGGACTAGCGGGGGCCAAGAGACCCAGTACTTC	TRBD2	NA	TRBV14	TRBJ2-5
CSASRGDTQYF	TGCAGTGCTAGTCGGGGAGATACGCAGTATTTT	NA	few	TRBV20-1	TRBJ2-3
CSVSGRLYNEQFF	TGCAGCGTCAGCGGGAGGTTATACAATGAGCAGTTCTTC	TRBD2	NA	TRBV29-1	TRBJ2-1
CASSQARQALNTEAFF	TGTGCCAGCAGCCAAGCCCGACAGGCCTTGAACACTGAAGCTTTCTTT	NA	once	TRBV3-1	TRBJ1-1
CASSPRSSEQFF	TGTGCCAGCAGTCCCAGATCGAGTGAGCAGTTCTTC	NA	few	TRBV12-3/TRBV12-4	TRBJ2-1
CATPTGAYTEAFF	TGTGCCACCCCGACAGGGGCTTACACTGAAGCTTTCTTT	TRBD1	NA	TRBV28	TRBJ1-1
CASSLVAQRQYEQYF	TGCGCCAGCAGCTTGGTGGCCCAGAGGCAGTACGAGCAGTACTTC	NA	NA	TRBV5-1	TRBJ2-7
CSARGPSTDTQYF	TGCAGTGCTAGGGGCCCTTCCACAGATACGCAGTATTTT	NA	few	TRBV20-1	TRBJ2-3
CASSGVPKGRDTGELFF	TGCGCCAGCAGTGGGGTCCCCAAGGGGAGGGACACCGGGGAGCTGTTTTTT	TRBD2	few	TRBV10-1	TRBJ2-2
CSARNYVRGRHNQPQHF	TGCAGTGCTAGAAATTATGTGAGGGGGAGGCACAATCAGCCCCAGCATTTT	NA	NA	TRBV20-1	TRBJ1-5
CASSRPGVTLHF	TGTGCCAGCAGCCGACCGGGGGTAACCCTCCACTTT	NA	NA	TRBV12-3/TRBV12-4	TRBJ1-6
CASSQGATYNTDTQYF	TGTGCCAGCAGCCAAGGAGCGACCTATAACACAGATACGCAGTATTTT	NA	few	TRBV14	TRBJ2-3